This entry is about one T cell receptor beta chain. Its binding antigen is unknown. No qualities accompany the bases; no much larger clone lies one base away. Cells were frozen in aliquots of a few hundred thousand in DMSO/FBS in liquid nitrogen, and a single aliquot from each fraction was used for sequencing. Every one of the 30 study patients had an endoscopy and a small intestinal biopsy. Intraepithelial cells were released by stirring biopsies for one hour at 37°C in RPMI containing EGTA, MgCl2 and 1% FBS. Genomic DNA was extracted from frozen unsorted cell fractions using the Qiagen DNeasy blood extraction kit. The CDR3 spans 13 residues, from the cysteine through the phenylalanine. The kept DNA is CDR3 alone, 39 bases in frame from the first base. V ends up 2 bases short and J 10 bases short, with an unmatched junction base count of 7. From a lookup of the germline V gene, CDR1 and CDR2 are MDHEN and SYDVKM.

The sample belongs to a study of coeliac disease (dated by TCRdb to the early 2020s). Looking at the study overall: Coeliac patients were classed as newly diagnosed active disease, refractory coeliac disease type I, or disease controlled by a gluten-free diet. TRB sequencing succeeded for samples from roughly 30 subjects, including some 22 paired bulk unsorted intraepithelial and lamina propria cell samples. Refractory coeliac disease type I was defined by the absence of response to a gluten-free diet for more than 12 months, together with immunophenotypically normal intraepithelial cells. Because high-resolution HLA typing was not available, biased TRBV7-2 usage was queried as a proof of principle. A total of about 30 patients were included in the full study, of whom roughly 22 had serologically confirmed coeliac disease and 8 were controls with non-small intestinal disorders. The study applied next-generation sequencing of rearranged TRB and TRG CDR3 regions to small intestinal lymphocyte fractions from coeliac and non-coeliac patients. The study was aimed at characterising TR repertoires of small intestinal T cells in active, refractory type I and gluten-free-diet-treated coeliac disease. What the research found in general, with its limitations: Lower clonality than in controls was observed in the TRB and TRG repertoires of active coeliac intraepithelial and lamina propria samples, suggesting that diverse T cells were recruited. TRB repertoires were largely private; most amino acid sequences were unique to one sample, and V-gene usage did not differ significantly by disease group. The separation of intraepithelial from lamina propria cells did not yield high-purity fractions, so cross-contamination between compartments was possible. The authors judged the approach to be unsuitable for unbiased detection of gliadin-specific T cells, because gliadin-specific T cells are scarce and rarely shared between patients.

The library came from the immunoSEQ multiplex PCR assay. The TR loci were subjected to amplification by multiplexed PCR, for which V gene segments served as targets of the forward primers and J gene segments as targets of the reverse primers. The Illumina HiSeq System was used to sequence the amplified CDR3 regions. The original pipeline was this. A nearest-neighbour algorithm merged closely related reads to remove PCR and sequencing errors and collapse data into unique sequences. Repertoires were summarised in terms of clonality and T cell density, with T cell density defined as TR molecules per amount of genomic DNA input. CDR3 amino acid sequences present in at least 80% of unsorted samples were defined as public TRs and were then tested for differential abundance between coeliac and control samples. Disease-group differences in clonality and density were tested with Kruskal-Wallis tests followed by Dunn post-tests. The immuneACCESS repertoire file appears here via TCRdb, limited to in-frame rearrangements. These files lack a portion of the clones; in checked studies, under half of the deficit traces to unresolved V genes, and the cause of the others is not known. V and J calls and clone size come straight from that table; D and trimming were deduced from the DNA. The sample includes around 8,400 clones, with more than 55% observed a single time. The top ten hold around 10% of the sample.

The sequenced material came from intraepithelial lymphocytes from the gut. In the paper's terms, the cell subset or site label means: intraepithelial cell (IEC) fraction of small intestinal biopsy. Recombination linked TRBV28 to TRBJ1-2, with TRBD1 matching 7 junction bases. The sequence was obtained from a woman in her fifties or sixties with celiac disease. The CDR3 protein sequence reads: CASSLPVTGDYTF. Read as DNA, the sequence is TGTGCCAGCAGTTTACCCGTAACAGGGGACTACACCTTC.